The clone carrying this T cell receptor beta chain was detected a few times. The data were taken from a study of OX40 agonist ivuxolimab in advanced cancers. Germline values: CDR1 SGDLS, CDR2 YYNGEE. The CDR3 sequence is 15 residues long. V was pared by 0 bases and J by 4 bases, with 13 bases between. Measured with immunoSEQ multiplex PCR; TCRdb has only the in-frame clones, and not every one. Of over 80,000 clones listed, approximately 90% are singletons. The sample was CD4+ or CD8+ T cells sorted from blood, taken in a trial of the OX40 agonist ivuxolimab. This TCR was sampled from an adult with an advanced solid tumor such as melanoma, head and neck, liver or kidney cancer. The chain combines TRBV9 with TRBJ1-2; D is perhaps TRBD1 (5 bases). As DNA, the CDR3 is TGTGCCAGCAGCGTAGTCCCGGAGGGGATCTATGGCTACACCTTC. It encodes CASSVVPEGIYGYTF.